This T cell receptor beta chain was retrieved from a study of cytomegalovirus exposure and HLA in healthy donors. About the research overall: The study's early data release held roughly 91 million unique TCRs from HLA-typed donors.

The CDR3 contains 15 residues. Germline V gene lookup returns CDR1 LNHDA and CDR2 SQIVND (reference sequence). The V and J ends lost 9 bases and 0 bases respectively, with 17 bases between them. Regarding the study as a whole: Productive status was seen about 87% or about 30% of the time for most TCR beta V segments in an earlier analysis.

13 Jbeta primers and 60 Vbeta primers were used for the PCR. This table comes from immunoSEQ multiplex PCR, and its TCRdb copy is limited to in-frame clones, with some not included. The sample holds fewer than 20,000 clones, under 90% seen once. As regards this clone: Its matching antigen is unknown.

This receptor was identified in a human donor in good health. Sequenced sample: PBMCs. J is TRBJ1-2 and V is TRBV19, with a weak D call TRBD1 (5 bases). The CDR3 DNA reads TGTGCCAGCTCCGCTCATGGGGCCTCTAACTATGGCTACACCTTC. Its translation is CASSAHGASNYGYTF.